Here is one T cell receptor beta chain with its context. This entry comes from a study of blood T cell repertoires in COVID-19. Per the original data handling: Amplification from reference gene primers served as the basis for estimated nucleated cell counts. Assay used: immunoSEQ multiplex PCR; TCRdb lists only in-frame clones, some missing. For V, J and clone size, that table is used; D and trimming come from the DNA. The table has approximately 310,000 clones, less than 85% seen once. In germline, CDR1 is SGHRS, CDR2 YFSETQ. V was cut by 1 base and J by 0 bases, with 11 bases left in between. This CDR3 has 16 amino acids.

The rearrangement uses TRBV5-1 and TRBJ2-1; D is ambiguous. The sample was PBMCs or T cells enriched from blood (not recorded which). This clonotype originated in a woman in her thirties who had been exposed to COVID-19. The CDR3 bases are TGCGCCAGCAGCTTGACAATGGAGAGCTCCTACAATGAGCAGTTCTTC. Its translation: CASSLTMESSYNEQFF.